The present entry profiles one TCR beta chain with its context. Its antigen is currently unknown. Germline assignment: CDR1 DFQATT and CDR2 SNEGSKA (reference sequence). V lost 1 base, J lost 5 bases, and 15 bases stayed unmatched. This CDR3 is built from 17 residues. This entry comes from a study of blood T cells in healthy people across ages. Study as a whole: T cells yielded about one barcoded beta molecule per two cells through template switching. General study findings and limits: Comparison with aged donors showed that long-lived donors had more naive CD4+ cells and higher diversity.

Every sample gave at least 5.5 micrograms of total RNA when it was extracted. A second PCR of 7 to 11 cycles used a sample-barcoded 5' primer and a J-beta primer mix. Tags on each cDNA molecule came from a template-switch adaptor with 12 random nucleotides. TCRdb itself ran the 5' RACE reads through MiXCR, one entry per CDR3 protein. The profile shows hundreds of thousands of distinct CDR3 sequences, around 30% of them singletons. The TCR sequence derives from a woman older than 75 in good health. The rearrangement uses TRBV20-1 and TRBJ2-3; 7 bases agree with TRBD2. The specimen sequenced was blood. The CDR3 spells CSARGRASGAGRDTQYF. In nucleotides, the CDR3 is TGCAGTGCTAGAGGTCGGGCTAGCGGAGCGGGGAGAGATACGCAGTATTTT.